A selection of T cell receptor beta chains follows, all from one sample in a study of cytomegalovirus exposure and HLA in healthy donors. The repertoire was sequenced with immunoSEQ multiplex PCR; TCRdb's copy has only in-frame clones and lacks some. Of 250,000 to 350,000 clones in the sample, 86% were seen once. Sequenced sample: PBMCs. Receptors were obtained from a man aged 40-49 years in good health and CMV-seropositive. CDR3s include the opening cysteine and the closing phenylalanine or tryptophan. D genes are given only for firm matches. Clone size appears in some rows only: once, few, many, or a class for an expanded clone.

j_call cdr3_length clone_size v_call d_call cdr3_aa cdr3_nt
TRBJ1-1 15 once TRBV28 TRBD1 CASSLSRDRDPEAFF TGTGCCAGCAGTTTATCTCGGGACAGGGATCCTGAAGCTTTCTTT
TRBJ2-2 12 NA TRBV7-6 NA CASSSPGGELFF TGTGCCAGCAGCTCGCCCGGTGGGGAGCTGTTTTTT
TRBJ2-7 14 NA TRBV28 NA CASSQGGSGHEQYF TGTGCCAGCAGTCAGGGCGGCAGTGGCCACGAGCAGTACTTC
TRBJ2-4 14 NA TRBV7-9 TRBD1 CASSWTGTGNIQYF TGTGCCAGCAGCTGGACAGGGACCGGAAACATTCAGTACTTC
TRBJ1-2 15 NA TRBV28 NA CASSLLPGRNYGYTF TGTGCCAGCAGTTTATTACCGGGAAGAAACTATGGCTACACCTTC
TRBJ2-1 14 NA TRBV6-6 TRBD2 CASETSGNYNEQFF TGTGCCAGCGAGACTAGCGGAAACTACAATGAGCAGTTCTTC
TRBJ2-5 14 once TRBV19 NA CASRVVADQETQYF TGTGCCAGTAGGGTCGTGGCGGACCAAGAGACCCAGTACTTC
TRBJ2-3 14 NA TRBV7-6 TRBD1 CASSSDRVPDTQYF TGTGCCAGCAGCTCCGACAGGGTTCCAGATACGCAGTATTTT
TRBJ2-1 15 few TRBV5-4 TRBD2 CASSSTSAKVNEQFF TGTGCCAGCAGCTCGACTAGCGCTAAGGTTAATGAGCAGTTCTTC
TRBJ1-5 17 NA TRBV18 NA CASSIDGIPWGNQPQHF TGTGCCAGCTCAATCGACGGGATTCCGTGGGGCAATCAGCCCCAGCATTTT
TRBJ2-3 16 NA TRBV19 TRBD2 CASSRLAGGSTDTQYF TGTGCCAGTAGTCGGCTAGCGGGAGGAAGCACAGATACGCAGTATTTT
TRBJ2-5 15 once TRBV7-3 NA CASSLSGGTGETQYF TGTGCCAGCAGCTTATCTGGGGGGACTGGGGAGACCCAGTACTTC
TRBJ2-7 16 once TRBV15 TRBD2 CATSTPWTSGSYEQYF TGTGCCACCAGCACCCCCTGGACTAGCGGGAGTTACGAGCAGTACTTC
TRBJ2-7 12 few TRBV6-6 NA CASSYSNREQYF TGTGCCAGCAGTTACTCGAACCGGGAGCAGTACTTC
TRBJ2-1 13 few TRBV4-1 TRBD2 CASSQSGSDEQFF TGCGCCAGCAGCCAAAGCGGGAGTGATGAGCAGTTCTTC
TRBJ2-7 15 NA TRBV5-6 TRBD2 CASSAGLAGTYEQYF TGTGCCAGCAGCGCGGGACTAGCGGGCACCTACGAGCAGTACTTC
TRBJ1-5 14 NA TRBV28 TRBD1 CASNDRVRGQPQHF TGTGCCAGCAACGACAGGGTACGAGGTCAGCCCCAGCATTTT
TRBJ2-3 14 NA TRBV6-6 TRBD1 CASRGGQVTDTQYF TGTGCCAGCAGGGGCGGACAGGTCACAGATACGCAGTATTTT
TRBJ1-1 14 NA TRBV10-3 TRBD1 CAISERGPATEAFF TGTGCCATCAGTGAGAGGGGGCCCGCCACTGAAGCTTTCTTT
TRBJ1-1 15 few TRBV5-1 TRBD1 CASSLADRDLTEAFF TGCGCCAGCAGCTTGGCCGACAGGGATCTGACTGAAGCTTTCTTT
TRBJ2-7 14 NA TRBV4-1 TRBD1 CASSPGQAPYEQYF TGCGCCAGCAGCCCGGGACAGGCACCCTACGAGCAGTACTTC
TRBJ2-3 15 NA TRBV7-8 NA CASSFMPSETDTQYF TGTGCCAGCAGCTTTATGCCCAGCGAGACAGATACGCAGTATTTT
TRBJ2-5 16 NA TRBV9 TRBD1 CASSLRGDRGQETQYF TGTGCCAGCAGCTTGAGAGGGGACAGGGGTCAAGAGACCCAGTACTTC
TRBJ1-1 15 NA TRBV6-5 TRBD1 CASSSPTGWSTEAFF TGTGCCAGCAGTTCTCCGACAGGGTGGAGCACTGAAGCTTTCTTT
TRBJ1-2 15 NA TRBV6-1 TRBD1 CASTKDRGSSYGYTF TGTGCCAGCACCAAAGACAGGGGGAGTAGCTATGGCTACACCTTC
TRBJ2-7 15 NA TRBV28 NA CASIDGGQITYEQYF TGTGCCAGCATTGACGGGGGACAGATCACCTACGAGCAGTACTTC
TRBJ2-7 11 NA TRBV28 NA CASSGAAEQYF TGTGCCAGCAGTGGGGCAGCCGAGCAGTACTTC
TRBJ2-3 16 once TRBV2 TRBD2 CAILGGTSGRSDTQYF TGTGCCATCCTGGGGGGGACTAGCGGGAGATCAGATACGCAGTATTTT
TRBJ1-4 16 NA TRBV28 NA CASSFPGRGVWEKLFF TGTGCCAGCAGTTTCCCGGGCCGGGGGGTATGGGAAAAACTGTTTTTT
TRBJ2-1 18 once TRBV9 TRBD2 CASGLPREGQSSYNEQFF TGTGCCAGCGGTCTTCCCCGGGAGGGCCAAAGCTCCTACAATGAGCAGTTCTTC
TRBJ1-1 15 NA TRBV4-1 NA CASSQVTGTNTEAFF TGCGCCAGCAGCCAAGTTACAGGGACGAACACTGAAGCTTTCTTT
TRBJ1-2 14 NA TRBV4-1 TRBD1 CASSRTGSNYGYTF TGCGCCAGCAGCCGGACAGGCTCTAACTATGGCTACACCTTC
TRBJ2-1 18 NA TRBV27 NA CASRAPWGHEIGVNEQFF TGTGCCAGCAGGGCCCCGTGGGGGCACGAGATTGGGGTCAATGAGCAGTTCTTC
TRBJ2-3 13 NA TRBV5-1 NA CASSLGGSDTQYF TGCGCCAGCAGCTTGGGCGGGTCAGATACGCAGTATTTT
TRBJ2-7 13 NA TRBV6-1 NA CASTIEQGFEQYF TGTGCCAGCACTATTGAACAGGGTTTCGAGCAGTACTTC
TRBJ2-5 14 NA TRBV5-4 NA CASSRKNREETQYF TGTGCCAGCAGCAGAAAAAACAGGGAAGAGACCCAGTACTTC
TRBJ1-5 16 NA TRBV28 NA CASTYWTAYSNQPQHF TGTGCCAGCACCTATTGGACAGCATATAGCAATCAGCCCCAGCATTTT
TRBJ2-2 16 once TRBV9 NA CASSASRVANTGELFF TGTGCCAGCAGCGCCTCGAGGGTAGCGAACACCGGGGAGCTGTTTTTT
TRBJ2-7 14 NA TRBV4-2 TRBD2 CASSHGSGTYEQYF TGTGCCAGCAGCCATGGTAGCGGGACCTACGAGCAGTACTTC
TRBJ2-2 14 NA TRBV7-9 NA CSSSLDRGSGELFF TGTTCCAGCAGCTTAGATCGCGGGTCCGGGGAGCTGTTTTTT
TRBJ2-5 17 NA TRBV29-1 TRBD2 CSERALAGIDSRETQYF TGCAGCGAGCGCGCGCTAGCGGGAATAGATTCTAGGGAGACCCAGTACTTC
TRBJ2-7 14 NA TRBV7-9 NA CASSLAASSYEQYF TGTGCCAGCAGCTTAGCGGCTAGTTCCTACGAGCAGTACTTC